This TCR beta chain was captured by sequencing in a study of chemoradiotherapy in HPV16-positive cancers (dated by TCRdb to 2021 to 2024). Some background on the complete study: Using functional T-cell assays on cells from a couple of HPV16-positive patients, the researchers defined candidate HPV-specific T-cell clones and common TCR motifs. The study asked whether T-cell immunity to the HPV oncoproteins E6 and E7 changes during chemoradiotherapy and whether this immunity affects survival. The candidate HPV-specific TCRs and motifs were then tracked in TCR repertoires from around 86 patients with HPV-related cancers.

A note on this clone: This receptor's antigen is unknown. The record has no base qualities; no much larger clone is one base away.

Repertoires were sampled repeatedly over the course of chemoradiotherapy so that clonal expansion in the tumor microenvironment could be followed. The CDR3 has 16 amino acids, counting the end cysteine and phenylalanine. The CDR3 DNA has 48 bases and is translated from base 1. The CDR1 and CDR2 encoded by the germline V gene are SNHLY and FYNNEI. Clipping removes 5 bases from V and 1 base from J, with 4 as the unmatched junction base count. General findings and caveats noted by the study authors: Expansion of candidate HPV-specific clones and E7-related TCR motifs was observed in the tumor microenvironment during treatment, whereas no such expansion was observed for non-HPV-specific T cells. In HPV16-positive patients, expansion of HPV-responsive T cells during chemoradiotherapy was found to be associated with improved recurrence-free survival. Only two HPV16-positive patients were used to derive the functional definition of HPV-specific T cells, and the survival association was reported for HPV16-positive patients.

The method behind the library was the immunoSEQ multiplex PCR assay. Held by TCRdb, this immuneACCESS table contains in-frame sequences only and omits some clones. Under half of the omission traces to an unresolved V gene where checked; the cause of the rest is unknown. This sample comprises 20,000 or so clones, about 90% of them detected only once. The leading ten clones occupy 4.5% to 7% of the sample. Sequences were derived from blood, sampled from a patient who underwent chemoradiotherapy. This clonotype originated in a human donor with HPV-associated anogenital cancer. Recombination connected TRBV2 to TRBJ2-3; 12 bases in between match TRBD2. The CDR3 sequence is CASSSSGGARTDTQYF. The DNA sequence reads TGTGCCAGCAGTTCTAGCGGGGGGGCCCGCACAGATACGCAGTATTTT. Reference TRBV2 and TRBJ2-3 proteins supply the regions before and after the CDR3; the full variable domain is: EPEVTQTPSHQVTQMGQEVILRCVPISNHLYFYWYRQILGQKVEFLVSFYNNEISEKSEIFDDQFSVERPDGSNFTLKIRSTKLEDSAMYFCASSSSGGARTDTQYFGPGTRLTVL.